Reported below is one T cell receptor (beta chain). The antigen remains unidentified. The record originates from a study of radiation and T cells in renal cell carcinoma. Across the study: Nephrectomy followed 15 Gy stereotactic body radiation by 4 weeks.

With V trimmed by 0 bases and J by 0 bases, 13 bases remained unmatched. This CDR3 spans 19 amino acids. Germline lookup yields CDR1 MGHRA and CDR2 YSYEKL. Study observations and caveats: Pretreatment tumor biopsies were lacking, so baseline clonotypes are unknown. Top tumor clonotypes rose in blood 2 weeks post-radiation, then contracted.

Stated time point: blood 2 weeks post-SBRT. Treatment defined: 15 Gy SBRT to primary tumor, nephrectomy 4 weeks later. After SBRT, blood was collected at 2 and 4 weeks, plus baseline. The repertoire was sequenced with immunoSEQ multiplex PCR; TCRdb's copy has only in-frame clones and lacks some. The sample has about 150,000 clones, roughly 90% seen once. V is TRBV4-1 and J is TRBJ2-7; 8 nucleotides agree with TRBD1. The sequenced sample was blood, obtained from a patient whose treatment included radiotherapy and nephrectomy. The sequence was obtained from a woman in her forties or fifties with renal cell carcinoma. CDR3 amino acids: CASSQDRGTGSADSYEQYF. CDR3 coding DNA: TGCGCCAGCAGCCAAGATAGAGGGACAGGCAGCGCCGACTCCTACGAGCAGTACTTC.